These T cell receptor beta chains were read from a single sample in a study of response to subunit inactivated influenza vaccine. MiXCR, applied by TCRdb to the RT-PCR reads, yields one record per CDR3 protein. Seen here are approximately 530,000 distinct CDR3 sequences, 7.6% observed once, and the top ten hold 10% to 15%. The sample was PBMCs from blood, taken less than 25 months after vaccination. These TCRs come from a man in his fifties or sixties who received an inactivated influenza vaccine. CDR3s include the opening cysteine and the closing phenylalanine or tryptophan. Each record gives: J gene, V gene, clone size, CDR3 protein. Clone size appears in some rows only: once, few, many, or a class for an expanded clone.

>TRBJ1-3|TRBV12-3/TRBV12-4|NA
CASSLTPIRSGNTIYF
>TRBJ2-1|TRBV20-1|many
CSAPTINNEQFF
>TRBJ2-1|TRBV4-3|many
CASSQDLDQRGEQFF
>TRBJ2-1|TRBV20-1|many
CSARSRDYVNEQFF
>TRBJ2-7|TRBV20-1|few
CSARPPRRGQGEQYF
>TRBJ1-1|TRBV10-3|few
CAISDGLGSTEAFF
>TRBJ1-5|TRBV7-2|NA
CASSLVGGASQPQHF
>TRBJ2-7|TRBV20-1|NA
CSARALARPAGEQYF
>TRBJ2-1|TRBV6-1|few
CASNAASGSYNEQFF
>TRBJ1-2|TRBV7-8|few
CASSSNRLYGYTF
>TRBJ2-1|TRBV7-8|many
CASTLSTGGSYNEQFF
>TRBJ2-5|TRBV18|NA
CASSPGHGTEETQYF
>TRBJ2-2|TRBV7-2|NA
CASSSRGQGNTGELFF
>TRBJ2-5|TRBV3-1|many
CASSQAGAGETQYF
>TRBJ2-1|TRBV4-2|NA
CASSQQEGSNEQFF
>TRBJ2-7|TRBV5-4|many
CASSLVGAEQYF
>TRBJ1-5|TRBV7-9|NA
CASSSGGSSNQPQHF
>TRBJ2-1|TRBV7-9|few
CASSFRQGLNEQFF
>TRBJ2-3|TRBV20-1|NA
CSARAPGDRADTQYF
>TRBJ1-1|TRBV15|NA
CATSREGGTEAFF
>TRBJ1-2|TRBV6-5|few
CASSYGDGRNGYTF
>TRBJ2-1|TRBV2|many
CASSGLRGSNEQFF
>TRBJ1-2|TRBV9|NA
CASSTGGAHYGYTF
>TRBJ1-5|TRBV20-1|NA
CSASPGTGDQPQHF
>TRBJ1-6|TRBV15|many
CATSRGGSGGGGNSPLHF
>TRBJ2-1|TRBV6-1|NA
CASGSESGSLRNEQFF
>TRBJ2-7|TRBV28|NA
CASSLNPRTGATYEQYF
>TRBJ1-6|TRBV11-2|NA
CASSLEAPGTYNSPLHF
>TRBJ2-7|TRBV3-1|NA
CASSQDFRSEQYF
>TRBJ2-7|TRBV6-1|few
CASRRGGTYEQYF
>TRBJ2-5|TRBV27|NA
CATRVGETQYF
>TRBJ1-6|TRBV4-2|many
CASSQAVVNSPLHF
>TRBJ2-1|TRBV12-3/TRBV12-4|many
CASRDGWGEYNEQFF
>TRBJ2-3|TRBV6-1|NA
CASLGQGTDTQYF